Below are 26 T cell receptor beta chains sequenced from a single sample in a study of metastatic and nonmetastatic thyroid tumors. No patient received treatment before thyroid surgery. Via MiXCR, TCRdb re-called the PCR reads. This table has 15,000 to 20,000 clones, approximately 15% appearing once. Specimen: blood. The receptors originated from a female donor with papillary thyroid cancer or a benign thyroid nodule (not recorded which). Some clones in this sample may be carry-over from other donors' samples.

Only one count was recorded for this clone. This may be a read error: a much more frequent sequence differs by one nucleotide. Within the sample, other DNA sequences also encode this same CDR3. This sequence joins TRBV3-1 and TRBJ2-7; D unresolved. Germline CDR1 reads LGHDT; CDR2 reads YNNKEL (reference sequence). This CDR3 region has 15 residues. For the CDR3, the DNA is TGTGCCAGCAGTCAAGATTCAACATTGAGTGGAGAGCAGTACTTC. Protein product: CASSQDSTLSGEQYF.

Judged by abundance, this clone is medium-sized. The rearrangement joins TRBV28 to TRBJ2-6; TRBD1 aligns across 7 bases. Trimming at V came to 8 bases and at J to 0 bases, leaving 10 bases not matched to a gene. CDR3 size: 17 residues. Germline CDR1 reads MDHEN; CDR2 reads SYDVKM. The CDR3 spells CASRPTGAPSGANVLTF. For the CDR3, the DNA is TGTGCCAGCCGACCTACAGGGGCCCCCTCTGGGGCCAACGTCCTGACTTTC.

This clone was detected many times. The chain joins TRBV5-1 to TRBJ2-5; 10 nucleotides match TRBD2. V lost 0 bases, J lost 1 base, and 3 bases stayed unmatched. Germline CDR1 SGHRS, CDR2 YFSETQ. CDR3 length equals 16 residues. CDR3 loop: CASSLAAGGLQETQYF. In nucleotides, the CDR3 is TGCGCCAGCAGCTTGGCAGCGGGAGGGCTCCAAGAGACCCAGTACTTC.

Concerning this clone: This sequence may be a read error, since a much larger clone differs from it by one base. V gene TRBV19 combines with J gene TRBJ1-3; a possible D gene is TRBD1 (5 bases). CDR1 and CDR2 (germline): LNHDA, SQIVND (reference sequence). The CDR3 length is 15 residues. CDR3 sequence reads: CASRGDGGSGNNIYF. DNA of the CDR3: TGTGCCAGTAGAGGGGACGGAGGCTCTGGAAACAACATATATTTT. Full variable domain (outside the CDR3, taken from reference TRBV19 and TRBJ1-3): DGGITQSPKYLFRKEGQNVTLSCEQNLNHDAMYWYRQDPGQGLRLIYYSQIVNDFQKGDIAEGYSVSREKKESFPLTVTSAQKNPTAFYLCASRGDGGSGNNIYFGEGSWLTVV.

Judged by abundance, this clone is medium-sized. V gene TRBV12-3 or TRBV12-4 combines with J gene TRBJ2-7; 7 bases line up with TRBD1. The CDR3 runs to 15 residues. With V trimmed by 6 bases and J by 3 bases, 11 bases remained unmatched. This chain's CDR3 is CASSHPRQGHYEQYF. The CDR3 nucleotides read TGTGCCAGCAGCCACCCCAGACAGGGCCACTACGAGCAGTACTTC.

This clone has a handful of counts. This rearrangement joins TRBV10-3 to TRBJ2-2; D not resolved. Deletions cut 0 bases from V and 7 bases from J, with 3 bases between. The germline V gene has CDR1 ENHRY and CDR2 SYGVKD. This CDR3 contains 12 residues. The CDR3 region is CAISESSGELFF. The CDR3 DNA follows: TGTGCCATCAGTGAGTCAAGCGGGGAGCTGTTTTTT.

In this sample, this clone turned up a few times. The chain recombines TRBV12-3 or TRBV12-4 with TRBJ2-7; no reliable D call. This CDR3 is built from 12 residues. V lost 3 bases and J 4 bases, leaving 7 bases between the germline ends. CDR3 in amino acids: CASSLGSYEQYF. The CDR3 nucleotides are TGTGCCAGCAGTTTGGGATCATACGAGCAGTACTTC.

This clone was detected ten times or more. The chain couples TRBV5-1 to TRBJ1-3, with a tentative D call TRBD1 (6 bases). The CDR3 extends over 17 amino acids. CDR1 is SGHRS, CDR2 YFSETQ, per germline. Trimming shortened V by 0 bases and J by 0 bases, and 13 bases separated the two germline ends. DNA of the CDR3: TGCGCCAGCAGCTTGGGGACAGCCTTAGGCTCTGGAAACACCATATATTTT. It encodes CASSLGTALGSGNTIYF.

This clone was recorded many times. The chain is built from TRBV7-2 and TRBJ2-5, with TRBD2 identical over 7 bases. Losses at the gene ends were 5 bases for V and 0 bases for J; bases not matched to a gene: 3. The germline CDR1 and CDR2 sequences are SGHTA and FQGNSA. CDR3 length: 14 amino acids. The CDR3 bases are TGTGCCAGCAGCCCAGCGGGAAACCAAGAGACCCAGTACTTC. Translation gives CASSPAGNQETQYF.

This clone was recorded at least ten times. The chain is built from TRBV30 and TRBJ1-3; D possibly corresponds to TRBD1 (6 bases). Germline-derived CDR1 and CDR2 are GTSNPN and SVGIG (reference sequence). V lost 3 bases, J lost 8 bases, and 20 bases lay in between. This CDR3 is 15 amino acids long. In DNA form, the CDR3 reads TGTGCCTGGAGGCTGGGACAAAATTCTCTTGACACCATATATTTT. Its translation is CAWRLGQNSLDTIYF.

This clone was counted only a few times. V and J are TRBV6-9 and TRBJ2-3; either TRBD1 or TRBD2 may supply D (5 bases each). V shed 11 bases and J shed 0 bases, with 18 bases lying between them. CDR3 length equals 15 residues. Germline V gene sequence: CDR1 MNHGY, CDR2 SVAAGI. The CDR3 DNA is TGTGCCGGACTTCACCGGGACCCTAGCACAGATACGCAGTATTTT. Translated, it gives CAGLHRDPSTDTQYF.

In its sample, this clone was seen many times. This chain links TRBV7-2 with TRBJ2-3, with D tentatively TRBD2 (5 bases). V was clipped by 0 bases and J by 9 bases, with 10 bases between them. This CDR3 contains 13 residues. Germline loops: CDR1 SGHTA, CDR2 FQGNSA. CDR3 in amino acids: CASSLAERVTQYF. DNA of the CDR3: TGTGCCAGCAGCTTAGCTGAGAGGGTAACGCAGTATTTT.

The genes are TRBV4-2 and TRBJ1-1; D might be TRBD1 (6 bases). The CDR3 extends over 13 amino acids. Germline V gene sequence: CDR1 LGHNA, CDR2 YNFKEQ. Trimming shortened V by 0 bases and J by 5 bases, and 7 bases separated the two germline ends. The CDR3 sequence: CASSQERGTEAFF. The CDR3 DNA is TGTGCCAGCAGCCAAGAGAGGGGGACTGAAGCTTTCTTT.

This chain joins TRBV6-1 and TRBJ1-2; TRBD1 matches at 7 bases. The CDR3 spans 15 residues. In germline, CDR1 is MNHNS, CDR2 SASEGT. The ends lost 5 bases at V and 0 bases at J; junction bases unmatched: 6. CDR3 region: CASSTYGTANYGYTF. The CDR3 nucleotides are TGTGCCAGCAGTACCTACGGGACAGCTAACTATGGCTACACCTTC.

Note on this clone: Germline is not matched at one junction end, which may reflect a read error. The chain is built from TRBV19 and TRBJ2-1; D may correspond to TRBD1 or TRBD2 (5 bases each). Germline V lookup: CDR1 LNHDA, CDR2 SQIVND (reference sequence). There are 14 residues in the CDR3. The CDR3 region has the DNA TGTGCAAGTAGTCTAGGGACCAGCTACAATGAGCAGTTCTTC. It codes for CASSLGTSYNEQFF.

This clone is medium-sized by share. The gene calls are TRBV6-2 or TRBV6-3 and TRBJ1-1, with 7 bases lining up with TRBD1. The V gene's germline CDR1 is MNHEY and CDR2 SVGEGT. Trimming removed 6 bases from V and 0 bases from J; junction bases left unmatched: 13. The CDR3 consists of 17 residues. CDR3 loop: CASSLAGTAFMNTEAFF. The DNA for the CDR3 is TGTGCCAGCAGCCTAGCCGGGACAGCATTCATGAACACTGAAGCTTTCTTT.

The gene calls are TRBV4-1 and TRBJ2-7; 10 positions match TRBD1. Per the germline V gene, CDR1 is MGHRA and CDR2 is YSYEKL. V shed 1 base and J 3 bases; nucleotides not matched to a gene: 3. The CDR3 spans 15 residues. The CDR3 coding sequence is TGCGCCAGCAGCCAAGCCTGGGACAGGGGCTACGAGCAGTACTTC. It translates to CASSQAWDRGYEQYF.

With regard to this clone: One junction end disagrees with the germline gene, perhaps due to a read error. The chain has TRBV6-2 or TRBV6-3 and TRBJ1-5; D is undetermined. Looked up from germline, CDR1 is MNHEY and CDR2 is SVGEGT. CDR3 length: 12 amino acids. The CDR3 loop reads CDSRRADQPQDF. CDR3 sequence (DNA): TGTGACAGCCGGAGAGCGGATCAGCCCCAGGATTTT.

This clone was seen at least ten times. This chain joins TRBV10-1 and TRBJ2-5, with TRBD1 as a possible D gene (6 bases). Germline CDR1 is WNHNN and CDR2 is SYGVQD (reference sequence). V shed 0 bases and J shed 4 bases, with 15 bases lying between them. The CDR3 extends over 16 amino acids. The CDR3 here is CASSESLQGGGETQYF. CDR3 sequence (DNA): TGCGCCAGCAGTGAGTCCTTACAGGGTGGTGGAGAGACCCAGTACTTC.

J is TRBJ1-1 and V is TRBV3-1; D is possibly TRBD1 (5 bases). CDR1 is LGHDT and CDR2 is YNNKEL in the germline V gene (reference sequence). The CDR3 extends over 14 amino acids. Trimming stripped 1 base from V and 2 bases from J, with 8 bases between. The CDR3 DNA reads as TGTGCCAGCAGCCAAGCACAGGCTAACACTGAAGCTTTCTTT. This codes for CASSQAQANTEAFF.

This clone was seen many times. The V gene is TRBV18, the J gene TRBJ2-7; D not resolved. CDR1 and CDR2 from the germline V gene are KGHSH and LQKENI. Between the trimmed V and J ends, which lost 0 bases and 5 bases, there was a span of 8 bases. The CDR3 consists of 13 residues. CDR3 region: CASSPPITNEQYF. The CDR3 region has the DNA TGTGCCAGCTCACCACCTATCACGAACGAGCAGTACTTC.

The chain combines TRBV20-1 with TRBJ1-2, with a possible D match to TRBD1 (6 bases). V was cut by 2 bases and J by 5 bases, with 15 bases left in between. The CDR3 extends over 14 amino acids. Germline V CDR1 and CDR2: DFQATT, SNEGSKA (reference sequence). CDR3 residues: CSARFAGDAYGYTF. CDR3 DNA sequence: TGCAGTGCTAGATTCGCAGGGGACGCATATGGCTACACCTTC.

The genes are TRBV11-2 and TRBJ1-5, with D unclear. The CDR3 has 13 residues. Trimming cost V 2 bases and J 7 bases, with 9 bases left between them. CDR1 is SGHAT, CDR2 FQNNGV, per germline. CDR3 DNA: TGTGCCAGCAGCTTAAGCTCGGGGCAGCCCCAGCATTTT. It specifies CASSLSSGQPQHF.

As regards this clone: Compared with germline, one end of the junction differs, possibly owing to a read error. The rearrangement links TRBV12-3 or TRBV12-4 to TRBJ2-7, with D maybe TRBD1 (6 bases). This CDR3 spans 13 amino acids. This CDR3 is CASRLGQFNEQYF. CDR3 sequence (DNA): TGTGCCAGCAGGTTAGGACAGTTCAACGAGCAGTACTTC.

This clone was counted at least ten times. The chain carries TRBV5-6 and TRBJ2-5; 12 bases fit TRBD2. Germline V lookup: CDR1 SGHDT, CDR2 YYEEEE. The CDR3 has 17 amino acids. Trimming cost V 1 base and J 4 bases; bases outside gene matches: 8. CDR3 amino acids: CASSLFSSGGAGETQYF. The CDR3, as DNA: TGTGCCAGCAGCTTGTTTTCTAGCGGGGGGGCCGGAGAGACCCAGTACTTC.

Remarks on this clone: At one end the junction does not follow the germline gene, possibly because of a read error. The chain links TRBV10-3 to TRBJ2-5; 9 bases fit TRBD2. The CDR3 contains 15 residues. Germline V gene sequence: CDR1 ENHRY, CDR2 SYGVKD. CDR3 sequence: CSIRPAGGSQGTQYF. The CDR3, as DNA: TGTTCCATCCGCCCAGCGGGGGGTTCTCAAGGGACCCAGTACTTC.